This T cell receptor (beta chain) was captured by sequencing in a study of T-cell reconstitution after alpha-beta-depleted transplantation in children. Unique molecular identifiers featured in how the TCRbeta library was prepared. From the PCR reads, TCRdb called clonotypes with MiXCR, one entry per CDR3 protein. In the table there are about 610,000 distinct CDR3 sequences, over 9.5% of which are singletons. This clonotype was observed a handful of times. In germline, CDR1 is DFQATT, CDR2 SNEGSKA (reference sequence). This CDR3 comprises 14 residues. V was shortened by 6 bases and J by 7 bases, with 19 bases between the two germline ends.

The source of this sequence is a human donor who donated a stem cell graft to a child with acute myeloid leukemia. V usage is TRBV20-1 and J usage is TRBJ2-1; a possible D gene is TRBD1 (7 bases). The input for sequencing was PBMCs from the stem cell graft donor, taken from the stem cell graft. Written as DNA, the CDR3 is TGCAGTGCCCCCATGGGGGGACAGCAGAATGAGCAGTTCTTC. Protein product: CSAPMGGQQNEQFF.